What follows are 30 T cell receptor beta chains derived from one specimen sequenced in a study of CD8 T cells in Susac syndrome. RNA was extracted with the RNeasy kit, and a quantity of roughly 0.45 to 1 ug was reverse transcribed using random hexamers. TCRdb ran MiXCR on the immunoSEQ multiplex PCR reads and lists one entry per CDR3 protein. The table lists under 200,000 distinct CDR3 sequences, 93% of them singletons. The sample consisted of CD4+ T cells from PBMCs. The receptors were sampled from a human donor in good health.

The rearrangement uses TRBV11-1 and TRBJ1-4; TRBD1 agrees at 7 bases. The CDR3 loop spans 14 amino acids. CDR1 is SGHAT and CDR2 is FQDESV in the germline V gene (reference sequence). After removal of 5 bases from V and 5 bases from J, the junction contained 5 bases not matched to a gene. CDR3 sequence (DNA): TGTGCCAGCAGCCGGCCGGGACAGAATGAAAAACTGTTTTTT. It translates to CASSRPGQNEKLFF.

The rearrangement joins TRBV7-2 to TRBJ2-3; 11 bases line up with TRBD2. V lost 4 bases and J lost 5; bases outside the gene matches: 8. The germline V gene has CDR1 SGHTA and CDR2 FQGNSA. There are 16 residues in the CDR3. This chain's CDR3 is CASSSSSGGQVDTQYF. In nucleotides, the CDR3 is TGTGCCAGCAGCTCATCTAGCGGGGGGCAAGTAGATACGCAGTATTTT.

The chain recombines TRBV3-1 with TRBJ2-2, with D unresolved. Trimming pared 0 bases from V and 7 bases from J, leaving 12 bases between. The germline CDR1 and CDR2 sequences are LGHDT and YNNKEL (reference sequence). This CDR3 contains 15 residues. CDR3 nucleotides: TGTGCCAGCAGCCAAGATCGAACGCAGATCGGGGAGCTGTTTTTT. The encoded protein is CASSQDRTQIGELFF. The full variable domain, its missing parts supplied by reference TRBV3-1 and TRBJ2-2, is DTAVSQTPKYLVTQMGNDKSIKCEQNLGHDTMYWYKQDSKKFLKIMFSYNNKELIINETVPNRFSPKSPDKAHLNLHINSLELGDSAVYFCASSQDRTQIGELFFGEGSRLTVL.

The chain's CDR3 is CSAEGVLASTDTQYF. In DNA form, the CDR3 reads TGCAGCGCCGAAGGGGTGCTAGCTAGCACAGATACGCAGTATTTT. The rearrangement joins TRBV29-1 to TRBJ2-3, with D perhaps matching TRBD1 or TRBD2 (5 bases each). The CDR3 is 15 amino acids. Trimming took off 7 bases at V and 0 bases at J, with 17 bases between the two ends. Germline CDR1 SQVTM, CDR2 ANQGSEA.

V is TRBV29-1 and J is TRBJ1-5; TRBD1 agrees at 8 bases. Germline V gene lookup returns CDR1 SQVTM and CDR2 ANQGSEA. Germline trimming cut 6 bases from V and 6 bases from J; bases unmatched to any gene: 7. The CDR3 consists of 13 residues. CDR3 nucleotide sequence: TGCAGCGTCGTCACAGGGGGTAGTCAGCCCCAGCATTTT. Its protein is CSVVTGGSQPQHF.

This clonotype has only one observation. The J gene is TRBJ1-4, the V gene TRBV4-2, with D possibly TRBD1 on 5 matching bases. The CDR3 consists of 16 residues. V was clipped by 5 bases and J by 3 bases, with 16 bases between them. Germline V gene sequence: CDR1 LGHNA, CDR2 YNFKEQ. This chain's CDR3 is CASSEATGRSNEKLFF. The DNA of the CDR3 is TGTGCCAGCAGCGAAGCGACGGGACGGTCTAATGAAAAACTGTTTTTT.

The genes are TRBV11-2 and TRBJ2-1; a possible D gene is TRBD1 (6 bases). This CDR3 contains 15 residues. In germline, CDR1 is SGHAT, CDR2 FQNNGV. Trimming shortened V by 5 bases and J by 1 base, and 12 bases separated the two germline ends. The CDR3 DNA sequence: TGTGCCAGCAGCCCGGCAGGACAGTCCTACAATGAGCAGTTCTTC. Its translation is CASSPAGQSYNEQFF.

This rearrangement joins TRBV12-3 or TRBV12-4 to TRBJ2-7; D possibly corresponds to TRBD2 (5 bases). The CDR3 consists of 15 residues. V lost 6 bases to trimming and J lost 2 bases, with 17 bases between them. This chain's CDR3 is CASSSRTGIPYEQYF. The DNA for the CDR3 is TGTGCCAGCAGCTCCCGGACGGGAATTCCCTACGAGCAGTACTTC.

This clonotype was counted a few times. The chain employs TRBV5-6 and TRBJ2-1; D remains ambiguous. V was cut by 1 base and J by 7 bases, with 9 bases left in between. Germline V gene data show CDR1 as SGHDT and CDR2 as YYEEEE. The CDR3 length is 13 residues. The CDR3 DNA reads TGTGCCAGCAGCTTGCCGGGTCGGAATGAGCAGTTCTTC. Translated: CASSLPGRNEQFF.

The rearrangement joins TRBV28 to TRBJ1-6, with 9 bases identical to TRBD1. Germline assignment: CDR1 MDHEN and CDR2 SYDVKM. V lost 5 bases, J lost 7 bases, and 9 bases stayed unmatched. The CDR3 covers 16 residues. The CDR3 here is CASSTTGTGKNSPLHF. As DNA, the CDR3 is TGTGCCAGCAGTACCACCGGGACAGGGAAGAATTCACCCCTCCACTTT.

This sequence joins TRBV11-2 and TRBJ2-7; 8 positions match TRBD1. V lost 1 base and J lost 3; bases outside the gene matches: 5. Germline V lookup: CDR1 SGHAT, CDR2 FQNNGV. This CDR3 has 15 amino acids. The DNA for the CDR3 is TGTGCCAGCAGCTTAGGGGACAGGACCCTCTACGAGCAGTACGTC. It specifies CASSLGDRTLYEQYV.

The chain recombines TRBV11-1 with TRBJ2-5, with TRBD1 identical over 9 bases. This CDR3 comprises 18 residues. J was trimmed by 7 bases and V by 6 bases; bases with no gene match: 21. In germline, CDR1 is SGHAT, CDR2 FQDESV (reference sequence). The CDR3 loop reads CASSLEGVTGGARWTQYF. DNA of the CDR3: TGTGCCAGCAGTCTGGAAGGTGTGACAGGGGGGGCGCGATGGACCCAGTACTTC.

The chain carries TRBV6-5 and TRBJ1-1; 7 positions agree with TRBD1. Germline-derived CDR1 and CDR2 are MNHEY and SVGAGI. The CDR3 loop spans 15 amino acids. V was clipped by 4 bases and J by 1 base; unmatched bases: 6. The CDR3 sequence is CASSSRTGWNTEAFF. DNA of the CDR3: TGTGCCAGCAGTTCCCGGACAGGATGGAACACTGAAGCTTTCTTT.

This chain joins TRBV7-9 and TRBJ1-1, with D possibly being TRBD1 (5 bases). The CDR3 is made up of 15 amino acids. Per germline, CDR1 SEHNR and CDR2 FQNEAQ (reference sequence). The germline V and J ends were trimmed by 1 base and 4 bases, with 13 bases remaining between them. The CDR3 nucleotides read TGTGCCAGCAGCTTAGTTCACTCCGGGACCACTGAAGCTTTCTTT. Protein sequence: CASSLVHSGTTEAFF.

The chain recombines TRBV10-3 with TRBJ2-5; maybe TRBD1 (6 bases). The CDR3 runs to 16 residues. CDR1 and CDR2 from the germline V gene are ENHRY and SYGVKD. Deletions cut 4 bases from V and 1 base from J, with 16 bases between. CDR3 sequence reads: CAISGTGHTSQETQYF. CDR3 coding DNA: TGTGCCATCAGTGGGACGGGACATACGTCCCAAGAGACCCAGTACTTC.

This clonotype turned up a few times. The J gene is TRBJ2-5, the V gene TRBV7-3; TRBD1 aligns across 8 bases. V lost 1 base, J lost 5 bases, and 9 bases stayed unmatched. The CDR3 has 16 amino acids. Germline CDR1 SGHTA, CDR2 FQGTGA. The CDR3 nucleotides read TGTGCCAGCAGCTTAAACGCCCAGGGGGCCGGCGAGACCCAGTACTTC. It specifies CASSLNAQGAGETQYF. The complete variable domain, with remaining parts taken from reference TRBV7-3 and TRBJ2-5, reads GAGVSQTPSNKVTEKGKYVELRCDPISGHTALYWYRQSLGQGPEFLIYFQGTGAADDSGLPNDRFFAVRPEGSVSTLKIQRTERGDSAVYLCASSLNAQGAGETQYFGPGTRLLVL.

The rearrangement joins TRBV6-6 to TRBJ2-3; 10 bases align to TRBD2. The junction had 1 base not matched to a gene; V was cut back by 7 bases and J by 3 bases. Germline lookup yields CDR1 MNHNY and CDR2 SVGAGI (reference sequence). CDR3 length equals 13 residues. In DNA, the CDR3 is TGTGCCAGCACTAGCGGGGGAACAGATACGCAGTATTTT. It specifies CASTSGGTDTQYF.

The chain couples TRBV6-5 to TRBJ2-7, with 7 bases aligning to TRBD2. The V segment lost 5 bases and the J segment 2 bases; nucleotides outside the gene matches: 6. The CDR3 is 14 amino acids. The germline V gene encodes CDR1 MNHEY and CDR2 SVGAGI. The CDR3 protein is CASSPGLVTYEQYF. The CDR3 coding sequence is TGTGCCAGCAGTCCAGGACTAGTAACCTACGAGCAGTACTTC.

The sample holds one count of this clonotype. V and J are TRBV30 and TRBJ2-7; 8 bases match TRBD1. CDR3 length: 15 residues. The V segment lost 0 bases and the J segment 3 bases; nucleotides outside the gene matches: 7. The germline CDR1 and CDR2 sequences are GTSNPN and SVGIG (reference sequence). In DNA, the CDR3 is TGTGCCTGGAGTGTTAGGACAGGGTTACTCTACGAGCAGTACTTC. Residues: CAWSVRTGLLYEQYF.

The rearrangement links TRBV19 to TRBJ1-5; no clear D gene. V was trimmed by 4 bases and J by 3 bases, leaving 19 bases between them. Germline values: CDR1 LNHDA, CDR2 SQIVND (reference sequence). CDR3 length: 17 residues. The CDR3 spells CASSTSAGRATNQPQHF. DNA of the CDR3: TGTGCCAGTAGTACTAGCGCAGGACGAGCTACCAATCAGCCCCAGCATTTT.

The rearrangement joins TRBV14 to TRBJ1-2; TRBD1 might be the D (6 bases). V lost 2 bases and J 0 bases, leaving 10 bases between the germline ends. CDR1 SGHDN and CDR2 FVKESK come from the germline V gene. The length of the CDR3 is 15 residues. Here the CDR3 DNA reads TGTGCCAGCAGCCAACAGGGGTTGGCTAACTATGGCTACACCTTC. This sequence encodes CASSQQGLANYGYTF.

The gene calls are TRBV23-1 and TRBJ2-7, with a weak D call TRBD1 (6 bases). TRBV23-1 counts as an open reading frame of uncertain function. This CDR3 is 19 amino acids long. The germline V and J ends were trimmed by 8 bases and 3 bases, with 32 bases remaining between them. The CDR3 sequence: CASLSSSKALGTPNYEQYF. CDR3 sequence (DNA): TGCGCCAGCCTCTCTTCGTCTAAGGCTCTAGGGACACCTAACTACGAGCAGTACTTC.

V and J are TRBV11-1 and TRBJ2-2, with 11 nucleotides matching TRBD1. CDR1 and CDR2 from the germline V gene are SGHAT and FQDESV (reference sequence). Losses at the gene ends were 6 bases for V and 1 base for J; bases not matched to a gene: 4. CDR3 size: 16 residues. CDR3 in amino acids: CASSSGQGVNTGELFF. The CDR3 DNA reads TGTGCCAGCAGTTCGGGACAGGGGGTGAACACCGGGGAGCTGTTTTTT.

A remark on this clonotype: At one end the junction does not follow the germline gene, possibly because of a read error. The chain combines TRBV4-1 with TRBJ2-2, with D tentatively TRBD2 (5 bases). CDR1 is MGHRA and CDR2 is YSYEKL in the germline V gene. This CDR3 is 15 amino acids long. The CDR3 protein is CASSQDGLGTGKLFF. The DNA of the CDR3 is TGCGCCAGCAGCCAAGATGGCCTGGGCACCGGGAAGCTGTTTTTT.

The rearrangement uses TRBV5-1 and TRBJ1-2; TRBD1 matches at 7 bases. The V segment lost 2 bases and the J segment 6 bases; nucleotides outside the gene matches: 10. There are 15 residues in the CDR3. Looked up from germline, CDR1 is SGHRS and CDR2 is YFSETQ. The CDR3 sequence is CASSFGGGERDGYTF. In nucleotides, the CDR3 is TGCGCCAGCAGCTTCGGAGGGGGCGAACGGGATGGCTACACCTTC.

The DNA for the CDR3 is TGTGCCAGCGGGAGGGGGGCGAGAGAGACCCAGTACTTC. Translating gives CASGRGARETQYF. V and J are TRBV27 and TRBJ2-5, with D possibly matching TRBD2 (7 bases). The CDR3 spans 13 residues. Trimming pared 8 bases from V and 4 bases from J, leaving 14 bases between. The germline V gene encodes CDR1 MNHEY and CDR2 SMNVEV (reference sequence).

The chain uses TRBV5-1 and TRBJ2-5; a weak D match, TRBD2 (5 bases). Trimming stripped 0 bases from V and 5 bases from J, with 11 bases between. Germline CDR1 and CDR2: SGHRS and YFSETQ. This CDR3 has 14 residues. The CDR3 nucleotides are TGCGCCAGCAGCTTGGGACTATTCTACGAGACCCAGTACTTC. Protein: CASSLGLFYETQYF.

V gene TRBV4-1 combines with J gene TRBJ2-1; possible D gene TRBD1, 5 bases. The CDR3 has 16 residues. Germline V gene sequence: CDR1 MGHRA, CDR2 YSYEKL. Trimming pared 3 bases from V and 3 bases from J, leaving 15 bases between. This chain's CDR3 is CASSQIRSGHYNEQFF. DNA of the CDR3: TGCGCCAGCAGCCAGATCCGATCAGGACACTACAATGAGCAGTTCTTC.

This chain joins TRBV20-1 and TRBJ2-3, with TRBD1 identical over 11 bases. Germline loops: CDR1 DFQATT, CDR2 SNEGSKA (reference sequence). V lost 6 bases and J lost 1; bases outside the gene matches: 3. CDR3 length: 14 amino acids. In nucleotides, the CDR3 is TGCAGTGCCCGGGGACAGGGGGGCACAGATACGCAGTATTTT. Encoded protein: CSARGQGGTDTQYF.

This clonotype was detected only once. J is TRBJ2-5 and V is TRBV4-1, with D possibly being TRBD1 (5 bases). Germline CDR1 reads MGHRA; CDR2 reads YSYEKL. This CDR3 has 12 residues. The V gene lost 2 bases and the J gene lost 6 bases, with 7 bases spanning the gap. CDR3 sequence reads: CASSQSGQTQYF. The CDR3 DNA sequence: TGCGCCAGCAGCCAATCAGGGCAGACCCAGTACTTC.